This T cell receptor (beta chain) was identified during a study of blood T cell repertoires in COVID-19. Study details: Some COVID-19 samples were acute and others convalescent; all came from the United States, Italy and Spain. From T cells, B-cell-depleted T cells, or PBMCs came the material, which was cDNA or gDNA.

V lost 0 bases, J lost 2 bases, and 11 bases stayed unmatched. The V gene's germline CDR1 is LGHNT and CDR2 FRNRAP. This CDR3 is 19 amino acids long. Cohorts were determined from participant-reported clinical history. Measured with immunoSEQ multiplex PCR; TCRdb has only the in-frame clones, and not every one. The sample lists over 200,000 clones; about 90% were seen once. The sequenced sample was PBMCs or T cells enriched from blood (not recorded which). V usage is TRBV12-5 and J usage is TRBJ2-5; 11 positions agree with TRBD2. The sequence derives from a human donor in a cohort exposed to, infected with or recovered from COVID-19 (not recorded which). The donor label of this sample is uncertain. This chain's CDR3 is CASGLVVLAGGRGQETQYF. The CDR3 DNA reads as TGTGCTAGTGGTTTGGTGGTATTAGCGGGGGGGCGAGGGCAAGAGACCCAGTACTTC.